The rows below give T cell receptor beta chains drawn from one sample of a study of somatic mutations in cytotoxic T cells in rheumatoid arthritis. The protocol was immunoSEQ multiplex PCR, while the TCRdb copy is restricted to in-frame clones and leaves out a portion. The repertoire holds more than 6,500 clones, with 60% to 75% as singletons. Sequenced material: CD8+ T cells sorted from blood. The receptors stem from a man in his forties in good health. Each CDR3 is given with its conserved first and last residue. The D gene is left open where the match is weak. Only part of the rows carry a size: once, few, many, or a class if the clone is expanded.

clone_size	v_call	d_call	j_call	cdr3_nt	cdr3_aa
once	TRBV7-2	TRBD2	TRBJ2-7	TGTGCCAGCAGCTTTAGCGGGAGAGCCATGGGAACCAACTACGAGCAGTACTTC	CASSFSGRAMGTNYEQYF
-	TRBV28	-	TRBJ2-1	TGTGCCAGCAGTTTCAGGACAGATTACAATGAGCAGTTCTTC	CASSFRTDYNEQFF
-	TRBV29-1	TRBD2	TRBJ2-2	TGCAGCGTTGAAGATTCCTTGGGGGGGAGCCCCGGGGAGCTGTTTTTT	CSVEDSLGGSPGELFF
few	TRBV28	TRBD2	TRBJ2-7	TGTGCCAGCAGGAGACTAGCGGAGAGCTCCTACGAGCAGTACTTC	CASRRLAESSYEQYF
-	TRBV28	-	TRBJ1-1	TGTGCCAGCAGTTTCGGGGAATGGACTGAAGCTTTCTTT	CASSFGEWTEAFF
-	TRBV7-8	-	TRBJ2-1	TGTGCCAGCAGCTTTTTTTCCGGGGTTTTATACAATGAGCAGTTCTTC	CASSFFSGVLYNEQFF
-	TRBV7-3	-	TRBJ1-2	TGTGCCAGCAGCCTGACCGGGGCAGAAGGTGGCTACACCTTC	CASSLTGAEGGYTF
-	TRBV7-9	TRBD1	TRBJ1-1	TGTGCCATGGAGACAGGGGGTCTCACTGAAGCTTTCTTT	CAMETGGLTEAFF
-	TRBV9	-	TRBJ2-7	TGTGCCAGCACCGATGGCAGGTGGCCCTACGAGCAGTACTTC	CASTDGRWPYEQYF
-	TRBV15	TRBD1	TRBJ2-3	TGTGCCACCAGCACCGGGACAGGAGATACGCAGTATTTT	CATSTGTGDTQYF
-	TRBV27	-	TRBJ2-7	TGTGCCAGCAGTACCAATCGGGACACCCACGGGTACGAGCAGTACTTC	CASSTNRDTHGYEQYF
-	TRBV4-3	TRBD1	TRBJ1-6	TGCGCCAGCAGCCAAGACCGGACAGGGGCGAACTCACCCCTCCACTTT	CASSQDRTGANSPLHF
medium-sized	TRBV19	-	TRBJ1-5	TGTGCCAGTAGCATCGGCTATAGCAATCAGCCCCAGCATTTT	CASSIGYSNQPQHF
-	TRBV18	-	TRBJ1-3	TGTGCCAGCTCACCAGCGGGTTCTGGACAGGGAAACACCATATATTTT	CASSPAGSGQGNTIYF
-	TRBV27	-	TRBJ2-7	TGTGCCAGCAGTTCCGGGGGCGCTTTGAACGAGCAGTACTTC	CASSSGGALNEQYF
once	TRBV6-1	-	TRBJ1-2	TGTGCCAGCAGTGGACACAGGGACGGAGGCTACACCTTC	CASSGHRDGGYTF
-	TRBV20-1	-	TRBJ2-1	TGCAGTGCTAGAGGTTACAATGAGCAGTTCTTC	CSARGYNEQFF
-	TRBV15	TRBD1	TRBJ1-5	TGTGCCACCAGCCCACGACAGGGGTCGCCGGAGCCCCAGCATTTT	CATSPRQGSPEPQHF
-	TRBV6-5	-	TRBJ2-7	TGTGCCACCAGGGACGGAACCTACGAGCAGTACTTC	CATRDGTYEQYF
once	TRBV9	TRBD2	TRBJ2-1	TGTGCCAGCAGCGCTCTAGCGGGAGGGCACAATGAGCAGTTCTTC	CASSALAGGHNEQFF
-	TRBV7-6	TRBD2	TRBJ2-2	TGTGCCAGCAGCCCCGCACTAGCGGGGGCGGCGAACACCGGGGAGCTGTTTTTT	CASSPALAGAANTGELFF
-	TRBV29-1	TRBD2	TRBJ2-3	TGCAGCGTCCGGACTAGCGGGAGAAGAGATACGCAGTATTTT	CSVRTSGRRDTQYF
-	TRBV21-1	-	TRBJ2-7	TGTGCCAGCAGGGGGTCCGGCTACGAGCAGTACTTC	CASRGSGYEQYF
-	TRBV9	TRBD2	TRBJ2-3	TGTGCCAGCAGCGTAGGAGGGCACGGGGGGGCCACAGATACGCAGTATTTT	CASSVGGHGGATDTQYF
few	TRBV9	TRBD2	TRBJ2-1	TGTGCCAGCAGCGTAGCGGGAGGGTCCTACAATGAGCAGTTCTTC	CASSVAGGSYNEQFF
-	TRBV7-8	-	TRBJ2-1	TGTGCCAGCAGGTCGGGACTTCTGGGGTCTAAGCAGTTCTTC	CASRSGLLGSKQFF
-	TRBV7-2	TRBD2	TRBJ2-7	TGTGCCAGCAGCTTGACTAGCGGGAGTGGGGGGCAGTACTTC	CASSLTSGSGGQYF
-	TRBV11-1	TRBD1	TRBJ2-7	TGTGCCAGCAGCTTAGCCAGGGGGCTTACCTACGAGCAGTACTTC	CASSLARGLTYEQYF
-	TRBV10-2	TRBD2	TRBJ2-7	TGCGCCAGTGCTAGCGGGACCCCCTACGAGCAGTACTTC	CASASGTPYEQYF
-	TRBV5-6	-	TRBJ1-5	TGTGCCAGCAGCTTAGGGGGGGGGTATCAGCCCCAGCATTTT	CASSLGGGYQPQHF
-	TRBV5-8	-	TRBJ1-5	TGTGCCAGCAGCTTGACGAGGGGTAGCAATCAGCCCCAGCATTTT	CASSLTRGSNQPQHF
-	TRBV9	TRBD2	TRBJ2-1	TGTGCCAGCAGCGTAGCTAGAGCGGGAAACTACAATGAGCAGTTCTTC	CASSVARAGNYNEQFF
-	TRBV28	-	TRBJ1-1	TGTGCCAGCAGTTTTACCCAAAGAGGGACTGAAGCTTTCTTT	CASSFTQRGTEAFF
-	TRBV27	-	TRBJ2-2	TGTGCCAGCATAGGACCCACACGCACCGGGGAGCTGTTTTTT	CASIGPTRTGELFF
medium-sized	TRBV27	-	TRBJ2-3	TGTGCCAGCAGTCACAGGGAGCCAAGCACAGATACGCAGTATTTT	CASSHREPSTDTQYF
few	TRBV13	-	TRBJ2-5	TGTGCCAGCAGCTTAGGGGATCGTAGAGAGACCCAGTACTTC	CASSLGDRRETQYF
-	TRBV7-2	TRBD1	TRBJ1-1	TGTGCCAGCAGCTTCGTAGGGGGCGGAAACACTGAAGCTTTCTTT	CASSFVGGGNTEAFF
-	TRBV7-9	TRBD1	TRBJ1-2	TGTGCCAGCAGCCCCGGACAGGGGGCGCGCTATGGCTACACCTTC	CASSPGQGARYGYTF
-	TRBV19	-	TRBJ1-5	TGTGCCAGTAGAATTTTTGGTGGACGATATAGCAATCAGCCCCAGCATTTT	CASRIFGGRYSNQPQHF
-	TRBV7-8	TRBD2	TRBJ2-5	TGTGCCAGCAGCTTGACCGGGACTAGCGGGAGGGGGTACCAAGAGACCCAGTACTTC	CASSLTGTSGRGYQETQYF
-	TRBV11-2	TRBD2	TRBJ2-4	TGTGCCAGCAGCCGAGCGGGGGCGGGCATTCAGTACTTC	CASSRAGAGIQYF
-	TRBV19	-	TRBJ1-5	TGTGCCAGTAGTACCTGGACCTCAGGCAATCAGCCCCAGCATTTT	CASSTWTSGNQPQHF
-	TRBV30	TRBD2	TRBJ2-1	TGTGCCTGCCGAGAGGGGGTTAGAACTAGCGGCATTGCTAATGAGCAGTTCTTC	CACREGVRTSGIANEQFF